Here is one T cell receptor (beta chain) with its context. CDR1 LNHDA and CDR2 SQIVND come from the germline V gene (reference sequence). The CDR3 length is 17 residues. The V end lost 6 bases, the J end lost 4 bases, and 24 bases lay between the germline ends. The assay was immunoSEQ multiplex PCR, and TCRdb's table has in-frame clones only and misses some. The sample contains some 63,000 clones, approximately 88% of which appear only once. The sample is drawn from a study of cytomegalovirus exposure and HLA in healthy donors. Sequencing input: PBMCs. The TCR sequence derives from a young woman in good health and CMV-seronegative. The rearrangement joins TRBV19 to TRBJ1-2; a possible D gene is TRBD1 (5 bases). The DNA for the CDR3 is TGTGCCAGTAGGGGCCCGGGACTCCATTTTGGTGGCTATGGCTACACCTTC. Protein product: CASRGPGLHFGGYGYTF. The full variable domain, completed using reference TRBV19 and TRBJ1-2, is DGGITQSPKYLFRKEGQNVTLSCEQNLNHDAMYWYRQDPGQGLRLIYYSQIVNDFQKGDIAEGYSVSREKKESFPLTVTSAQKNPTAFYLCASRGPGLHFGGYGYTFGSGTRLTVV.